Below, one TCR beta chain is given with its context. This entry is derived from a study of sequential checkpoint blockade in melanoma. As to treatment: randomized to nivolumab then ipilimumab (arm A) or the reverse (arm B). TCRdb keeps only in-frame clones here, not all; method: immunoSEQ multiplex PCR. The repertoire includes about 3,400 clones, over 20% of them detected once, and 6.5% to 8% sits in the top ten. CDR1 and CDR2 (germline): MNHGY, SAAAGT. V was shortened by 5 bases and J by 0 bases, with 8 bases between the two germline ends. This CDR3 contains 15 residues. This chain joins TRBV6-8 and TRBJ2-6, with D unclear. The sample here was tumor tissue (inferred from file names), taken from a patient given nivolumab and ipilimumab in sequence. This TCR was sampled from a human donor with melanoma. For the CDR3, the DNA is TGTGCCAGCAGTGAGACGGTCTCTGGGGCCAACGTCCTGACTTTC. Translating it yields CASSETVSGANVLTF.